This T cell receptor beta chain emerged from a study of blood T cell repertoires in COVID-19. The CDR3 has 17 amino acids. Trimming removed 3 bases from V and 5 bases from J, with 19 bases in between. Per germline, CDR1 SGHDN and CDR2 FVKESK. Using immunoSEQ multiplex PCR, the repertoire was profiled, and TCRdb retains in-frame clones only, with some absent. The sample yields approximately 170,000 clones, around four fifths seen once. The sample consisted of peripheral blood. The rearrangement uses TRBV14 and TRBJ2-2; perhaps TRBD1 as D (5 bases). This clonotype originated in an elderly woman with acute or convalescent COVID-19. The DNA for the CDR3 is TGTGCCAGCAGCCACTCAGGGTCCTGGGGTGTGACCGGGGAGCTGTTTTTT. Its translation is CASSHSGSWGVTGELFF.